The sequence of this TCR beta chain was determined in a study of blood T cell repertoires in COVID-19. Study as a whole: From T cells, B-cell-depleted T cells, or PBMCs came the material, which was cDNA or gDNA.

This clone was seen once. V was trimmed by 7 bases and J by 2 bases, leaving 17 bases between them. The CDR3 spans 15 residues. Germline loops: CDR1 SNHLY, CDR2 FYNNEI. Libraries were prepared by immunoSEQ multiplex PCR; TCRdb keeps only in-frame clonotypes and omits some of them. The sample consists of some 74,000 clones, 87% of them appearing once. J is TRBJ1-2 and V is TRBV2, with D tentatively TRBD1 (5 bases). The clonotype comes from a man over 45 with active COVID-19. Sequenced: peripheral blood. The CDR3 DNA is TGTGCCAGCACCTCAACGCCGGGGGTGAACTATGGCTACACCTTC. It codes for CASTSTPGVNYGYTF.